The clone carrying this T cell receptor (beta chain) appeared a single time. This record belongs to a study of control samples from healthy donors and cancer patients. Germline V gene data show CDR1 as MNHEY and CDR2 as SVGAGI. The germline V and J ends were trimmed by 6 bases and 11 bases, with 23 bases remaining between them. The CDR3 is made up of 15 amino acids. The assay was immunoSEQ multiplex PCR, and TCRdb's table has in-frame clones only and misses some. The data hold 150,000 or so clones, with just under 95% observed a single time. Sequencing was carried out using blood. The chain combines TRBV6-5 with TRBJ1-5, with D perhaps TRBD1 (5 bases). The sequence came from a woman in her thirties or forties in good health. CDR3 coding DNA: TGTGCCAGCAGCGCGCCTGGGACGGGGATCGGTACCCAGCATTTT. Translated: CASSAPGTGIGTQHF.